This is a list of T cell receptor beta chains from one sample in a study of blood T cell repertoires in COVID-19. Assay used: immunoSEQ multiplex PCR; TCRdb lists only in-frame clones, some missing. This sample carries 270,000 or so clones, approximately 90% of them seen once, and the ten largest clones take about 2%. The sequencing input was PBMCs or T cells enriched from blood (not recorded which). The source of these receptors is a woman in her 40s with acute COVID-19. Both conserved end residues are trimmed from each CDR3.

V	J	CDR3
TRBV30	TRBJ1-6	AWSVGQGNSPLH
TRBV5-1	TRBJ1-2	ASSLITGTGLNYGYT
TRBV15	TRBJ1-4	ATSIGPGGAGTGHEKLF
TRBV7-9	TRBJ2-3	ASSLPTDGGD
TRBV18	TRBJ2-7	ASSREQGKISEQY
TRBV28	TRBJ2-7	ASSLPQSLYEQY
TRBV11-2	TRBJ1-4	ASSLGTGGKGNEKLF
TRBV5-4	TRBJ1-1	ASSMVGVNTEAF
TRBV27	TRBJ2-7	ASSSPGLGAYEQY
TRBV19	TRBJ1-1	ASSIGGLVGTEAF
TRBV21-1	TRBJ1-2	ASSNPGRRVLGYGYT
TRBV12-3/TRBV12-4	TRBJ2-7	ASSFGSQEQY
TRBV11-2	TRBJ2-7	ASSLGWTGGAREQY
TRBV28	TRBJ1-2	ASSSGLGVRQDGYT
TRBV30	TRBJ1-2	AWSLVVWDRGVWP
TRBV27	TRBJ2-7	ASSLGRVIDEQY
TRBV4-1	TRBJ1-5	ASSPGQGGGQPQH
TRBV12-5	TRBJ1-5	ASGPGTGGRSTGNQPQH
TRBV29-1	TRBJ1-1	SVQDWGTNTEAF
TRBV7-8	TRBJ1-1	ASSLGLTEAF
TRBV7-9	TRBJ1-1	ASSLEGQIGTEAF
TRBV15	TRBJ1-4	ATSRFSPLRTNEKLF
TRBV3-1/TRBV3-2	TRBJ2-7	ASSPRQGLGEQY
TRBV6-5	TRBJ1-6	ASKRGTDNSPLH
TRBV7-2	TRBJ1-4	ASSLGHPKDEKLF